This T cell receptor beta chain was captured by sequencing in a study of Ad26.COV2.S vaccination and SARS-CoV-2 variants. Looking at the study overall: Intramuscular Ad26.COV2.S doses were given once or twice, 56 days apart.

Described treatment: 15 to 20 received Ad26.COV2.S at low or high dose, single or two shots; several received placebo; per-sample allocation not given. Sampling happened 63 days after the first vaccine or placebo injection. The protocol was immunoSEQ multiplex PCR, while the TCRdb copy is restricted to in-frame clones and leaves out a portion. The data hold about 280,000 clones, with about 90% observed a single time. V gave up 4 bases and J gave up 4 bases, with 7 bases separating them. CDR1 is LGHDT, CDR2 YNNKEL, per germline (reference sequence). The CDR3 sequence is 12 residues long. This TCR was recovered from a person aged 18 to 65 who received the Ad26.COV2.S COVID-19 vaccine or a placebo. This specimen was peripheral blood, taken in a trial of Ad26.COV2.S vaccine versus placebo. The chain employs TRBV3-1 (or the pseudogene TRBV3-2) and TRBJ1-2; D uncertain. The CDR3 DNA sequence: TGTGCCAGCAGCCGACGGACCTATGGCTACACCTTC. Its translation: CASSRRTYGYTF.